This entry features one T cell receptor beta chain sequence. The target antigen is unknown. These data come from a study of graft-versus-host responses after intestinal transplantation. For the study at large: The recipients all started with anti-thymocyte globulin induction and then took tacrolimus and steroids for 3 to 4 years.

This table comes from immunoSEQ multiplex PCR, and its TCRdb copy is limited to in-frame clones, with some not included. Among about 24,000 clones listed, 75% to 90% were seen once. CDR1 is LNHDA, CDR2 SQIVND, per germline (reference sequence). This CDR3 has 11 amino acids. The V and J ends lost 11 bases and 7 bases respectively, with 12 bases between them. Overall study findings and caveats: GvH clones were identified in recipient marrow, with some first appearing in ileum or blood. Individuals who had graft-donor T cell macrochimerism had allografts that showed high graft-versus-host to host-versus-graft clonal ratios. Early post-transplant declines in HvG were associated with peak levels of circulating GvH clones.

V gene TRBV19 combines with J gene TRBJ2-1; D call uncertain. The material was PBMCs, obtained 463 days after intestinal transplant. The clonotype comes from a human patient who received an intestinal transplant, so some T cells may come from the graft donor. The CDR3, as DNA: TGTGCCGCTTTGAACCCAAATGAGCAGTTCTTC. Encoded protein: CAALNPNEQFF.